This T cell receptor (beta chain) was retrieved from a study of cytomegalovirus exposure and HLA in healthy donors. Per the germline V gene, CDR1 is SGHVS and CDR2 is FNYEAQ. V gave up 5 bases and J gave up 5 bases, with 10 bases separating them. CDR3 size: 13 residues. It was healthy bone marrow donors who served as donors. It was with 60 Vbeta and 13 Jbeta primers that the PCR ran. Clones were sequenced by immunoSEQ multiplex PCR, and TCRdb holds only the in-frame ones, with some missing. The table lists 65,000 to 85,000 clones, more than 65% of them singletons. This TCR came from a male donor in good health and CMV-seropositive. V usage is TRBV7-6 and J usage is TRBJ1-5; the D is unclear. Sequencing was carried out using PBMCs. The CDR3 nucleotides read TGTGCCAGCAGCCCAGCGTGGGATCAGCCCCAGCATTTT. This codes for CASSPAWDQPQHF.